What follows are 29 T cell receptor beta chains derived from one specimen sequenced in a study of T cell responses to AZD1222 COVID-19 vaccine. The table came from immunoSEQ multiplex PCR; TCRdb's copy has only in-frame clones and leaves some out. Of some 170,000 clones in the sample, around 90% were seen once. Material: peripheral blood, obtained 28 days after the second dose of the MenACWY control vaccine. The receptors come from an adult who received the MenACWY meningococcal vaccine as a control.

The table lists this clone with a count of one. J is TRBJ1-5 and V is TRBV28; perhaps TRBD1 as D (5 bases). V lost 2 bases, J lost 3 bases, and 11 bases lay in between. The CDR3 loop spans 15 amino acids. Germline V CDR1 and CDR2: MDHEN, SYDVKM. This chain's CDR3 is CASSLGGVTNQPQHF. In DNA form, the CDR3 reads TGTGCCAGCAGTTTAGGGGGGGTGACCAATCAGCCCCAGCATTTT.

This clone was counted a few times. CDR3 protein: CASSPPGLAFHEQYF. The DNA of the CDR3 is TGTGCCAGCAGTCCCCCGGGACTAGCGTTCCACGAGCAGTACTTC. V and J are TRBV28 and TRBJ2-7; 10 nucleotides agree with TRBD2. Germline V gene sequence: CDR1 MDHEN, CDR2 SYDVKM. Germline trimming cut 5 bases from V and 5 bases from J; bases unmatched to any gene: 9. This CDR3 comprises 15 residues.

The chain uses TRBV5-1 and TRBJ2-3; 9 positions agree with TRBD1. J was trimmed by 5 bases and V by 4 bases; bases with no gene match: 8. The CDR3 covers 15 residues. The V gene's germline CDR1 is SGHRS and CDR2 YFSETQ. The CDR3 bases are TGCGCCAGCAGCATAACAGGGGGCGGGATAGATACGCAGTATTTT. Translated, it gives CASSITGGGIDTQYF.

V is TRBV6-5 and J is TRBJ1-2, with TRBD1 matching over 7 bases. CDR3 length: 14 amino acids. The ends lost 10 bases at V and 3 bases at J; junction bases unmatched: 11. Germline V lookup: CDR1 MNHEY, CDR2 SVGAGI. CDR3 in amino acids: CATGGQYPYYGYTF. The CDR3 DNA reads as TGTGCCACCGGGGGACAGTACCCTTACTATGGCTACACCTTC.

CDR3 region: CASSRLRGTHNQPQHF. Here the CDR3 DNA reads TGTGCCAGCAGCCGACTCCGCGGGACCCACAATCAGCCCCAGCATTTT. The V gene is TRBV28, the J gene TRBJ1-5; possible D gene TRBD1, 5 bases. With 6 bases removed from V and 3 bases from J, the gap between germline ends came to 18 bases. The CDR3 is made up of 16 amino acids. Germline CDR1 is MDHEN and CDR2 is SYDVKM. The full variable domain, completed using reference TRBV28 and TRBJ1-5, is DVKVTQSSRYLVKRTGEKVFLECVQDMDHENMFWYRQDPGLGLRLIYFSYDVKMKEKGDIPEGYSVSREKKERFSLILESASTNQTSMYLCASSRLRGTHNQPQHFGDGTRLSIL.

This chain links TRBV19 with TRBJ2-1, with D possibly being TRBD2 (6 bases). CDR1 is LNHDA, CDR2 SQIVND, per germline (reference sequence). The CDR3 totals 13 residues. V was pared by 4 bases and J by 8 bases, with 12 bases between. The CDR3 spells CASSNRGGYEQFF. The CDR3 bases are TGTGCCAGTAGTAACCGTGGAGGGTATGAGCAGTTCTTC.

This chain joins TRBV6-1 and TRBJ1-2; TRBD1 matches at 7 bases. The CDR3 is 14 amino acids. CDR1 is MNHNS and CDR2 is SASEGT in the germline V gene. The ends lost 5 bases at V and 2 bases at J; junction bases unmatched: 5. The CDR3 sequence: CASSKMTGNYGYTF. The DNA of the CDR3 is TGTGCCAGCAGTAAGATGACAGGGAACTATGGCTACACCTTC.

The rearrangement uses TRBV5-1 and TRBJ1-2, with D perhaps TRBD1 (5 bases). The CDR3 is 15 residues long. V lost 4 bases and J 3 bases, leaving 16 bases between the germline ends. Germline assignment: CDR1 SGHRS and CDR2 YFSETQ. This CDR3 reads CASSPAGVGYYGYTF. The CDR3 nucleotides are TGCGCCAGCAGCCCGGCGGGGGTAGGGTACTATGGCTACACCTTC.

This chain connects TRBV28 to TRBJ1-5; a weak D match, TRBD1 (6 bases). In germline, CDR1 is MDHEN, CDR2 SYDVKM. V was clipped by 2 bases and J by 4 bases, with 15 bases between them. The CDR3 length is 16 residues. The CDR3 nucleotides read TGTGCCAGCAGTTTACTCGATGAGGGGGGTAATCAGCCCCAGCATTTT. The encoded protein is CASSLLDEGGNQPQHF. Filled out from reference TRBV28 and TRBJ1-5, the complete variable domain reads DVKVTQSSRYLVKRTGEKVFLECVQDMDHENMFWYRQDPGLGLRLIYFSYDVKMKEKGDIPEGYSVSREKKERFSLILESASTNQTSMYLCASSLLDEGGNQPQHFGDGTRLSIL.

The gene calls are TRBV6-2 or TRBV6-3 and TRBJ1-2; a weak D match, TRBD1 (5 bases). The germline V gene encodes CDR1 MNHEY and CDR2 SVGEGT. This CDR3 spans 13 amino acids. Deletions cut 2 bases from V and 2 bases from J, with 6 bases between. The CDR3 DNA reads as TGTGCCAGCAGTTACGGGGCGAACTATGGCTACACCTTC. Residues: CASSYGANYGYTF.

This clone was detected once. The chain recombines TRBV6-5 with TRBJ2-3, with TRBD2 identical over 9 bases. The CDR3 runs 16 residues. CDR1 is MNHEY and CDR2 is SVGAGI in the germline V gene. J was trimmed by 2 bases and V by 2 bases; bases with no gene match: 5. The CDR3 reads CASSYAASGITDTQYF. The DNA for the CDR3 is TGTGCCAGCAGTTACGCGGCTAGCGGGATCACAGATACGCAGTATTTT.

V and J are TRBV19 and TRBJ2-7; maybe TRBD2 (5 bases). Germline CDR1 LNHDA, CDR2 SQIVND (reference sequence). Trimming cost V 5 bases and J 9 bases, with 17 bases left between them. This CDR3 region has 13 residues. The CDR3 DNA is TGTGCCAGTAGTCGTGAAGGGAGAATGGGGCAGTACTTC. The encoded protein is CASSREGRMGQYF.

The genes are TRBV28 and TRBJ1-2, with 9 bases fitting TRBD1. Trimming at V came to 4 bases and at J to 5 bases, leaving 8 bases not matched to a gene. Germline lookup yields CDR1 MDHEN and CDR2 SYDVKM. This CDR3 has 15 amino acids. CDR3 in DNA: TGTGCCAGCAGTTCCCCCCGGACAGGGGCTTATGGCTACACCTTC. Amino acid sequence: CASSSPRTGAYGYTF.

The chain employs TRBV30 and TRBJ1-2, with TRBD1 identical over 7 bases. Looked up from germline, CDR1 is GTSNPN and CDR2 is SVGIG (reference sequence). V dropped 1 base and J dropped 8; count of bases not matched to a gene: 4. This CDR3 spans 12 amino acids. CDR3 loop: CAWSGEGGGYTF. CDR3 coding DNA: TGTGCCTGGAGTGGAGAAGGGGGCGGCTACACCTTC.

About this clone: The identical CDR3 is also encoded by other nucleotide sequences in the sample. The J gene is TRBJ1-5, the V gene TRBV30, with D possibly being TRBD1 (6 bases). The V gene's germline CDR1 is GTSNPN and CDR2 SVGIG (reference sequence). V shed 0 bases and J shed 5 bases, with 8 bases lying between them. The CDR3 runs 13 residues. CDR3 bases: TGTGCCTGGAGTGTACAGGGTGATCAGCCCCAGCATTTT. Translation: CAWSVQGDQPQHF.

J is TRBJ1-4 and V is TRBV10-3; D is possibly TRBD1 (6 bases). The CDR3 has 15 amino acids. Trimming cost V 2 bases and J 8 bases, with 15 bases left between them. Per the germline V gene, CDR1 is ENHRY and CDR2 is SYGVKD. CDR3 residues: CAISETAGAHEKLFF. CDR3 bases: TGTGCCATCAGTGAGACAGCGGGGGCCCACGAAAAACTGTTTTTT.

The chain joins TRBV11-1 to TRBJ1-2; the match to TRBD1 covers 8 bases. V shed 2 bases, J shed 6 bases, and the junction held 2 bases outside the gene matches. Germline loops: CDR1 SGHAT, CDR2 FQDESV (reference sequence). This CDR3 is built from 13 residues. CDR3 in DNA: TGTGCCAGCAGCTTAACAGGGGGAGATGGCTACACCTTC. Translating it yields CASSLTGGDGYTF.

This chain joins TRBV18 and TRBJ1-1, with a possible D match to TRBD1 (5 bases). V lost 2 bases, J lost 0 bases, and 10 bases lay in between. This CDR3 has 15 amino acids. The germline CDR1 and CDR2 sequences are KGHSH and LQKENI. The CDR3 nucleotides are TGTGCCAGCTCACCATTGGAGACAGTGAACACTGAAGCTTTCTTT. This gives the protein CASSPLETVNTEAFF. The entire variable domain, with the rest obtained from reference TRBV18 and TRBJ1-1, is as follows: NAGVMQNPRHLVRRRGQEARLRCSPMKGHSHVYWYRQLPEEGLKFMVYLQKENIIDESGMPKERFSAEFPKEGPSILRIQQVVRGDSAAYFCASSPLETVNTEAFFGQGTRLTVV.

This chain connects TRBV28 to TRBJ1-1; no definite D call. This CDR3 is built from 13 residues. V lost 6 bases and J lost 0, with 8 bases in between. Germline loops: CDR1 MDHEN, CDR2 SYDVKM. The CDR3 sequence is CASSGGLNTEAFF. CDR3 bases: TGTGCCAGCAGCGGCGGCTTGAACACTGAAGCTTTCTTT.

The V call is TRBV27, the J call TRBJ1-2, with D unclear. This CDR3 has 14 amino acids. V was cut by 0 bases and J by 8 bases, with 13 bases left in between. The germline gives CDR1 MNHEY, CDR2 SMNVEV (reference sequence). The CDR3: CASSLSTLSGGYTF. The CDR3 DNA follows: TGTGCCAGCAGTTTATCGACCCTGTCTGGGGGCTACACCTTC.

The chain employs TRBV5-1 and TRBJ2-6; either TRBD1 or TRBD2 may supply D (5 bases each). Germline values: CDR1 SGHRS, CDR2 YFSETQ. Trimming took 7 bases from V and 0 from J, leaving 11 bases between them. This CDR3 is 15 amino acids long. The CDR3 bases are TGCGCCAGCGATAGGGACCACTCTGGGGCCAACGTCCTGACTTTC. Its translation: CASDRDHSGANVLTF.

The V gene is TRBV25-1, the J gene TRBJ2-7; 10 nucleotides align to TRBD1. V shed 7 bases, J shed 6 bases, and the junction held 6 bases outside the gene matches. Germline CDR1 MGHDK, CDR2 SYGVNS. This CDR3 has 13 amino acids. CDR3 bases: TGTGCCAGCACAGGGACAGGGGTACGCGAGCAGTACTTC. This codes for CASTGTGVREQYF.

The CDR3 loop reads CASSQRQAGGLNEQFF. CDR3 DNA: TGCGCCAGCAGCCAACGGCAAGCGGGAGGGCTCAATGAGCAGTTCTTC. The chain has TRBV4-3 and TRBJ2-1; 10 bases match TRBD2. The CDR3 sequence is 16 residues long. V lost 2 bases to trimming and J lost 6 bases; unmatched junction nucleotides: 7. Germline V CDR1 and CDR2: LGHNA, YSLEER.

This clone occurred once. This rearrangement joins TRBV5-1 to TRBJ2-1; 13 nucleotides match TRBD2. Trimming took 4 bases from V and 6 from J; bases not matched to a gene: 10. Germline V gives CDR1 SGHRS, CDR2 YFSETQ. CDR3 size: 17 residues. The CDR3 reads CASSVPGLAGQVNEQFF. CDR3 sequence (DNA): TGCGCCAGCAGCGTTCCGGGACTAGCGGGACAGGTCAATGAGCAGTTCTTC.

The chain recombines TRBV5-1 with TRBJ1-2; no firm D call. The CDR3 is 15 residues long. Germline assignment: CDR1 SGHRS and CDR2 YFSETQ. Trimming took off 0 bases at V and 1 base at J, with 10 bases between the two ends. The CDR3 here is CASSLEESFNYGYTF. CDR3 in DNA: TGCGCCAGCAGCTTGGAGGAGTCCTTTAACTATGGCTACACCTTC.

The chain links TRBV6-4 to TRBJ2-5; maybe TRBD1 (6 bases). V lost 6 bases, J lost 2 bases, and 16 bases lay in between. CDR1 is MRHNA, CDR2 SNTAGT, per germline. This CDR3 contains 15 residues. The CDR3 nucleotides are TGTGCCAGCAGATACCAGACAGGCCTACAAGAGACCCAGTACTTC. Amino acid sequence: CASRYQTGLQETQYF.

The chain joins TRBV3-1 (or the pseudogene TRBV3-2) to TRBJ1-2; D is uncertain. Between the trimmed V and J ends, which lost 0 bases and 8 bases, there was a span of 19 bases. The germline V gene has CDR1 LGHDT and CDR2 YNNKEL (reference sequence). The CDR3 is made up of 16 amino acids. CDR3 in amino acids: CASSQDPGSGPRGYTF. CDR3 DNA: TGTGCCAGCAGCCAAGATCCGGGCAGCGGACCGAGGGGCTACACCTTC.

This chain uses TRBV13 with TRBJ2-3, with 13 bases aligning to TRBD2. Per the germline V gene, CDR1 is PRHDT and CDR2 is FYEKMQ (reference sequence). With V trimmed by 1 base and J by 5 bases, 3 bases remained unmatched. This CDR3 spans 16 amino acids. CDR3 nucleotides: TGTGCCAGCAGCTTAGCGCGGACTAGCGGGAGAGATACGCAGTATTTT. This encodes CASSLARTSGRDTQYF. The variable domain in full, with the rest retrieved from reference TRBV13 and TRBJ2-3, is AAGVIQSPRHLIKEKRETATLKCYPIPRHDTVYWYQQGPGQDPQFLISFYEKMQSDKGSIPDRFSAQQFSDYHSELNMSSLELGDSALYFCASSLARTSGRDTQYFGPGTRLTVL.

The gene calls are TRBV28 and TRBJ1-2; D is perhaps TRBD1 (5 bases). Germline values: CDR1 MDHEN, CDR2 SYDVKM. Between the trimmed V and J ends, which lost 5 bases and 3 bases, there was a span of 7 bases. This CDR3 is built from 12 residues. Here the CDR3 reads CASSTGHYGYTF. The CDR3 DNA sequence: TGTGCCAGCAGTACGGGACACTATGGCTACACCTTC.